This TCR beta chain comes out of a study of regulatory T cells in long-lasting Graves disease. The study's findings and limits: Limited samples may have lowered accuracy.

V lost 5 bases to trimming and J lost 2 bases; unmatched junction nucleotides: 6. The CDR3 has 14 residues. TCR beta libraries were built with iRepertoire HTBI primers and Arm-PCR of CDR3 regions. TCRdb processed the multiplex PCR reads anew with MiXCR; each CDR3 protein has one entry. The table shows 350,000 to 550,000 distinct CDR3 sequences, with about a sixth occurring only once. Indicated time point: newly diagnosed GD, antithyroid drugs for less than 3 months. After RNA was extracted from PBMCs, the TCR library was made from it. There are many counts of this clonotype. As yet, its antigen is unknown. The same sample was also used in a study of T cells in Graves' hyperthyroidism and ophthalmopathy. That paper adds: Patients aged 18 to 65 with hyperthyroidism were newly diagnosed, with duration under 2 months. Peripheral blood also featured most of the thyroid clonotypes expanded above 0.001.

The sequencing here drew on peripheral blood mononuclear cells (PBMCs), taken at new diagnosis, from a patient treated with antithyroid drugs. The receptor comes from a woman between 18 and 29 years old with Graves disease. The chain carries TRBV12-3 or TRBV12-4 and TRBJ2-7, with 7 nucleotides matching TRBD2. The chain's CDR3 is CASSPRDYTYEQYF. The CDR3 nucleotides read TGTGCCAGCAGTCCCCGGGACTACACCTACGAGCAGTACTTC.